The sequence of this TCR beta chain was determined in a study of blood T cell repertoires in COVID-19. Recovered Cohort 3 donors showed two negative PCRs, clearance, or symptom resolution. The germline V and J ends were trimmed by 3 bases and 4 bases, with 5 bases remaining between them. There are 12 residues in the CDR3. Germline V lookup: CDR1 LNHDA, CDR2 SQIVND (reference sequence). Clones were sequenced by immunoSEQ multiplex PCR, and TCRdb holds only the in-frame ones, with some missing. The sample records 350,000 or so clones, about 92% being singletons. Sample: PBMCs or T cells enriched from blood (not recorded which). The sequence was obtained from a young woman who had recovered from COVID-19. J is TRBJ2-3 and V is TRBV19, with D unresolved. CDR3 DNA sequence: TGTGCCAGTAGTATTAGTCCAGATACGCAGTATTTT. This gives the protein CASSISPDTQYF.